Each of the 29 T cell receptor beta chains below was sequenced from the same sample in a study of T-cell memory formation after mild COVID-19. TCRdb reanalysed the 5' RACE reads using MiXCR and keeps one entry per CDR3 protein. The sample holds fewer than 500,000 distinct CDR3 sequences, about 23% seen once. The specimen sequenced was PBMCs or a T cell subset sorted from them (not recorded which). The source of these receptors is an adult woman who had mild COVID-19 (a few samples of this study predate the infection). Cell type and time point are not known.

The V gene is TRBV6-4, the J gene TRBJ2-7, with D possibly TRBD1 on 6 matching bases. Germline V lookup: CDR1 MRHNA, CDR2 SNTAGT. The CDR3 contains 15 residues. V lost 3 bases, J lost 2 bases, and 14 bases lay in between. CDR3 sequence reads: CASSESRDKTYEQYF. DNA of the CDR3: TGTGCCAGCAGTGAATCCCGGGACAAAACCTACGAGCAGTACTTC.

The table lists this clonotype with a few counts. In nucleotides, the CDR3 is TGTGCCAGCAGCTTAGTTCGCGGGAGCCCCTACGAGCAGTACTTC. As protein: CASSLVRGSPYEQYF. This chain links TRBV11-2 with TRBJ2-7; 7 bases fit TRBD2. Germline CDR1 and CDR2: SGHAT and FQNNGV. The V gene end was trimmed by 1 base and the J gene end by 2 bases; junction bases not matched to a gene: 5. The CDR3 is 15 amino acids.

This clonotype was found many times. The chain couples TRBV7-9 to TRBJ2-2; D gene uncertain. The CDR3 length is 12 residues. Trimming cost V 6 bases and J 3 bases, with 5 bases left between them. Germline-derived CDR1 and CDR2 are SEHNR and FQNEAQ (reference sequence). The CDR3 reads CASRPDTGELFF. The CDR3 DNA is TGTGCCAGCAGACCGGACACCGGGGAGCTGTTTTTT. Drawing the rest from reference TRBV7-9 and TRBJ2-2, the complete variable domain is DTGVSQNPRHKITKRGQNVTFRCDPISEHNRLYWYRQTLGQGPEFLTYFQNEAQLEKSRLLSDRFSAERPKGSFSTLEIQRTEQGDSAMYLCASRPDTGELFFGEGSRLTVL.

The chain is built from TRBV19 and TRBJ1-6; TRBD1 is a possible D gene (6 bases). Trimming removed 2 bases from V and 9 bases from J, with 14 bases in between. The CDR3 has 15 residues. Germline assignment: CDR1 LNHDA and CDR2 SQIVND (reference sequence). CDR3 nucleotide sequence: TGTGCCAGTAGTATACAAGGGGGAGCAACTTCACCCCTCCACTTT. Protein product: CASSIQGGATSPLHF. The variable domain in full, with the rest retrieved from reference TRBV19 and TRBJ1-6, is DGGITQSPKYLFRKEGQNVTLSCEQNLNHDAMYWYRQDPGQGLRLIYYSQIVNDFQKGDIAEGYSVSREKKESFPLTVTSAQKNPTAFYLCASSIQGGATSPLHFGNGTRLTVT.

J is TRBJ2-1 and V is TRBV12-3 or TRBV12-4; 9 bases are a match to TRBD2. CDR3 length equals 16 residues. The V segment lost 5 bases and the J segment 7 bases; nucleotides outside the gene matches: 12. CDR3 sequence (DNA): TGTGCCAGCAGTCCCCTAGCGGGGTGGGGTGGGAATGAGCAGTTCTTC. It translates to CASSPLAGWGGNEQFF.

The rearrangement links TRBV4-3 to TRBJ2-1; 13 positions agree with TRBD2. V shed 0 bases and J 8 bases; nucleotides not matched to a gene: 7. CDR1 and CDR2 (germline): LGHNA, YSLEER. This CDR3 spans 17 amino acids. CDR3 sequence: CASSQDRRTSGRYEQFF. CDR3 nucleotides: TGCGCCAGCAGCCAAGATCGAAGGACTAGCGGGAGATATGAGCAGTTCTTC.

In this sample, this clonotype turned up a few times. The chain couples TRBV12-3 or TRBV12-4 to TRBJ1-2; the D is unclear. With 2 bases removed from V and 3 bases from J, the gap between germline ends came to 10 bases. This CDR3 is 14 amino acids long. The CDR3 coding sequence is TGTGCCAGCAGTTTAACGCGGGATCACTATGGCTACACCTTC. Its translation is CASSLTRDHYGYTF.

This clonotype was observed a handful of times. The chain employs TRBV20-1 and TRBJ2-5; possible D gene TRBD2, 6 bases. The CDR3 contains 14 residues. Germline-derived CDR1 and CDR2 are DFQATT and SNEGSKA (reference sequence). Trimming removed 0 bases at V and 0 bases at J, with 8 bases between. The DNA of the CDR3 is TGCAGTGCTAGAGATGGGGGGAACCAAGAGACCCAGTACTTC. Translation: CSARDGGNQETQYF.

This clonotype turned up a few times. J is TRBJ2-7 and V is TRBV7-2; TRBD2 matches at 10 bases. This CDR3 region has 15 residues. Germline-derived CDR1 and CDR2 are SGHTA and FQGNSA. V lost 5 bases to trimming and J lost 1 base; unmatched junction nucleotides: 5. CDR3 coding DNA: TGTGCCAGCAGCACACAAGCGGGGGGGTCCTACGAGCAGTACTTC. The encoded protein is CASSTQAGGSYEQYF.

The gene calls are TRBV30 and TRBJ1-2, with D unresolved. Trimming removed 0 bases at V and 4 bases at J, with 6 bases between. CDR3 length equals 12 residues. Germline CDR1 reads GTSNPN; CDR2 reads SVGIG (reference sequence). This CDR3 reads CAWSVSTYGYTF. The DNA of the CDR3 is TGTGCCTGGAGTGTTAGTACCTATGGCTACACCTTC.

The rearrangement joins TRBV6-5 to TRBJ1-4, with D tentatively TRBD1 (5 bases). Looked up from germline, CDR1 is MNHEY and CDR2 is SVGAGI. Trimming shortened V by 6 bases and J by 10 bases, and 21 bases separated the two germline ends. The CDR3 has 15 residues. DNA of the CDR3: TGTGCCAGCAGGCAAAGTGGAGGGGCGGGAGGAAAACTGTTTTTT. Its translation: CASRQSGGAGGKLFF.

This clonotype has a count of ten or more. The V call is TRBV12-3 or TRBV12-4, the J call TRBJ2-1; D gene unclear. With 6 bases removed from V and 5 bases from J, the gap between germline ends came to 8 bases. CDR3 length: 12 amino acids. CDR3 coding DNA: TGTGCCAGCAGCAAAATGGACAATGAGCAGTTCTTC. It yields the protein CASSKMDNEQFF.

This clonotype was counted a few times. CDR3 loop: CASSLAGGLQFF. The CDR3 coding sequence is TGTGCCAGCAGCTTAGCGGGGGGGCTGCAGTTCTTC. The chain employs TRBV7-8 and TRBJ2-1, with D possibly being TRBD2 (7 bases). In germline, CDR1 is SGHVS, CDR2 FQNEAQ. The CDR3 covers 12 residues. The V end was cut by 0 bases, the J end by 12 bases, with 9 bases between.

This clonotype showed up just a few times. The chain is built from TRBV15 and TRBJ2-1, with a weak D call TRBD1 (6 bases). Germline V gene sequence: CDR1 LNHNV, CDR2 YYDKDF (reference sequence). The CDR3 covers 15 residues. Between the trimmed V and J ends, which lost 5 bases and 0 bases, there was a span of 11 bases. The CDR3 region has the DNA TGTGCCACCAGCTTACAGGGCGGCTCCTACAATGAGCAGTTCTTC. Translation: CATSLQGGSYNEQFF. Using reference TRBV15 and TRBJ2-1 for the parts outside the CDR3, the full variable domain is DAMVIQNPRYQVTQFGKPVTLSCSQTLNHNVMYWYQQKSSQAPKLLFHYYDKDFNNEADTPDNFQSRRPNTSFCFLDIRSPGLGDTAMYLCATSLQGGSYNEQFFGPGTRLTVL.

In its sample, this clonotype was seen once. The chain couples TRBV20-1 to TRBJ2-7; 8 nucleotides align to TRBD1. The CDR3 is 14 amino acids. V was clipped by 3 bases and J by 3 bases; unmatched bases: 7. CDR1 and CDR2 (germline): DFQATT, SNEGSKA (reference sequence). The CDR3 DNA is TGCAGTGCTAGTGAAGCAGGGGGCTTCTACGAGCAGTACTTC. Its protein is CSASEAGGFYEQYF.

In its sample, this clonotype was seen a few times. The CDR3: CSAPLRPGTGAAEQYF. The CDR3 region has the DNA TGCAGTGCTCCACTGCGACCCGGGACAGGGGCGGCCGAGCAGTACTTC. This chain joins TRBV20-1 and TRBJ2-7; 10 positions match TRBD1. Trimming removed 5 bases from V and 6 bases from J; junction bases left unmatched: 16. The CDR3 is 16 residues long. Germline CDR1 reads DFQATT; CDR2 reads SNEGSKA (reference sequence).

V and J are TRBV2 and TRBJ1-1; TRBD1 agrees at 9 bases. The CDR3 totals 14 residues. The V gene's germline CDR1 is SNHLY and CDR2 FYNNEI. J gave up 6 bases and V 6 bases, and 8 bases lay outside the gene matches. CDR3 bases: TGTGCCAGCAGGGGGACAGGGATGTTGGCTGAAGCTTTCTTT. Encoded protein: CASRGTGMLAEAFF.

This clonotype was detected a few times. The chain employs TRBV3-1 and TRBJ2-5; 10 positions agree with TRBD2. CDR3 length: 15 residues. Trimming removed 1 base from V and 5 bases from J; junction bases left unmatched: 4. CDR1 LGHDT and CDR2 YNNKEL come from the germline V gene (reference sequence). In DNA, the CDR3 is TGTGCCAGCAGCCAAGCTGGGACTAGCGCGGAGACCCAGTACTTC. Translated: CASSQAGTSAETQYF.

The chain links TRBV3-1 to TRBJ2-1, with 13 bases identical to TRBD2. Germline-derived CDR1 and CDR2 are LGHDT and YNNKEL (reference sequence). V gave up 4 bases and J gave up 8 bases; unmatched junction bases: 14. The CDR3 sequence is 18 residues long. The CDR3 reads CASSPRGGLAGIRDEQFF. Written as DNA, the CDR3 is TGTGCCAGCAGCCCCCGAGGGGGACTAGCGGGAATACGGGATGAGCAGTTCTTC.

The J gene is TRBJ1-2, the V gene TRBV20-1; the D is unclear. CDR3 size: 13 residues. CDR1 is DFQATT, CDR2 SNEGSKA, per germline (reference sequence). With 6 bases removed from V and 4 bases from J, the gap between germline ends came to 15 bases. The CDR3 reads CSASPQRAYGYTF. CDR3 DNA: TGCAGTGCCTCTCCCCAGCGGGCCTATGGCTACACCTTC.

This clonotype appeared a few times. The chain is built from TRBV5-6 and TRBJ1-2, with D perhaps TRBD1 (6 bases). Trimming took 0 bases from V and 0 from J, leaving 12 bases between them. There are 16 residues in the CDR3. Germline V gene data show CDR1 as SGHDT and CDR2 as YYEEEE. The CDR3 DNA reads TGTGCCAGCAGCTTGGCCGGGGGCGAGGCTAACTATGGCTACACCTTC. As protein: CASSLAGGEANYGYTF.

This clonotype was counted a few times. The V call is TRBV7-2, the J call TRBJ2-2, with D unclear. The CDR3 is 14 amino acids. Germline CDR1 and CDR2: SGHTA and FQGNSA. V dropped 0 bases and J dropped 5 bases, with 7 bases sitting between them. CDR3 in amino acids: CASSLAWITGELFF. CDR3 coding DNA: TGTGCCAGCAGCTTAGCCTGGATAACCGGGGAGCTGTTTTTT.

Here the CDR3 DNA reads TGTGCCAGCAGCCCTTCCGGGACAGGGTTGTCAGATACGCAGTATTTT. Encoded protein: CASSPSGTGLSDTQYF. The V and J genes are TRBV12-3 or TRBV12-4 and TRBJ2-3, with 9 bases lining up with TRBD1. This CDR3 has 16 amino acids. The trim removed 6 bases at V and 4 bases at J, leaving 11 bases unmatched.

This clonotype has more than one count but fewer than ten. The rearrangement links TRBV6-5 to TRBJ2-2; D unresolved. Looked up from germline, CDR1 is MNHEY and CDR2 is SVGAGI. V was shortened by 7 bases and J by 1 base, with 7 bases between the two germline ends. The CDR3 extends over 13 amino acids. CDR3 in amino acids: CASKPVNTGELFF. CDR3 bases: TGTGCCAGCAAACCAGTGAACACCGGGGAGCTGTTTTTT.

The CDR3 sequence is CATSDPRGSGTGELFF. In DNA, the CDR3 is TGTGCCACCAGTGACCCAAGGGGTAGCGGCACCGGGGAGCTGTTTTTT. V is TRBV24-1 and J is TRBJ2-2, with a weak D call TRBD2 (6 bases). The germline CDR1 and CDR2 sequences are KGHDR and SFDVKD. V was shortened by 4 bases and J by 4 bases, with 15 bases between the two germline ends. This CDR3 contains 16 residues.

There are a few counts of this clonotype. The rearrangement uses TRBV10-3 and TRBJ2-7, with 13 bases lining up with TRBD2. J was trimmed by 5 bases and V by 4 bases; bases with no gene match: 8. Germline loops: CDR1 ENHRY, CDR2 SYGVKD. There are 16 residues in the CDR3. CDR3 sequence: CAISAATSGRFNEQYF. CDR3 in DNA: TGTGCCATCAGTGCCGCGACTAGCGGGAGGTTCAACGAGCAGTACTTC.

This clonotype has just a few counts. The chain has TRBV4-1 and TRBJ1-5; D call uncertain. Germline V gives CDR1 MGHRA, CDR2 YSYEKL. This CDR3 is built from 13 residues. Trimming took 2 bases from V and 7 from J, leaving 9 bases between them. The CDR3 sequence is CASSQKGMQPQHF. CDR3 DNA: TGCGCCAGCAGCCAAAAGGGAATGCAGCCCCAGCATTTT.

The chain links TRBV24-1 to TRBJ2-3; 10 nucleotides align to TRBD2. After removal of 3 bases from V and 2 bases from J, the junction contained 1 base not matched to a gene. In germline, CDR1 is KGHDR, CDR2 SFDVKD. The CDR3 runs 15 residues. In nucleotides, the CDR3 is TGTGCCACCAGTGATAGCGGGAGGGTCACAGATACGCAGTATTTT. It translates to CATSDSGRVTDTQYF.

The chain joins TRBV5-5 to TRBJ1-5; 10 positions agree with TRBD1. Losses at the gene ends were 2 bases for V and 5 bases for J; bases not matched to a gene: 4. Germline values: CDR1 SGHKS, CDR2 YYEKEE (reference sequence). This CDR3 has 15 residues. This CDR3 reads CASSFGTGEYQPQHF. CDR3 in DNA: TGTGCCAGCAGCTTTGGGACAGGGGAGTATCAGCCCCAGCATTTT. The variable domain in full, with the rest retrieved from reference TRBV5-5 and TRBJ1-5, is DAGVTQSPTHLIKTRGQQVTLRCSPISGHKSVSWYQQVLGQGPQFIFQYYEKEERGRGNFPDRFSARQFPNYSSELNVNALLLGDSALYLCASSFGTGEYQPQHFGDGTRLSIL.